A selection of T cell receptor beta chains follows, all from one sample in a study of shared clonotypes between healthy human individuals. Assay used: immunoSEQ multiplex PCR; TCRdb lists only in-frame clones, some missing. Of 1.5 million to 2.5 million clones detected, approximately 95% appear once; the ten largest clones hold 0.9% to 1.5%. The sequencing input was naive CD8+ T cells sorted from blood. The receptors were sampled from a man aged 18 to 29 in good health. The CDR3 runs from the conserved cysteine through the conserved F or W. D genes are given only for firm matches. The size of a clone is reported for some rows only, either as once, few or many, or as a class for expanded clones.

V: TRBV5-6
size: few
J: TRBJ1-5
D: -
DNA: TGTGCCAGCAGCTTGATGGCAGGCAATCAGCCCCAGCATTTT
CDR3: CASSLMAGNQPQHF

V: TRBV9
size: -
J: TRBJ2-1
D: TRBD2
DNA: TGTGCCAGCAACCTAGCGGGAGTCTCCTACAATGAGCAGTTCTTC
CDR3: CASNLAGVSYNEQFF

V: TRBV5-6
size: -
J: TRBJ2-5
D: TRBD1
DNA: TGTGCCAGCTCACCCCCAGGGGGAGAGACCCAGTACTTC
CDR3: CASSPPGGETQYF

V: TRBV5-6
size: -
J: TRBJ2-1
D: TRBD2
DNA: TGTGCCAGCAGCTCCGATTGGGGACTAGCGGGAGAGGGGTACAATGAGCAGTTCTTC
CDR3: CASSSDWGLAGEGYNEQFF

V: TRBV4-1
size: -
J: TRBJ2-1
D: TRBD1
DNA: TGCGCCAGCAGGCCGACAGGGGGCAACTACAATGAGCAGTTCTTC
CDR3: CASRPTGGNYNEQFF

V: TRBV18
size: -
J: TRBJ2-5
D: TRBD2
DNA: TGTGCCAGCTCAATCGGACTAGCGGCAGTTACCCGAGAGACCCAGTACTTC
CDR3: CASSIGLAAVTRETQYF

V: TRBV28
size: -
J: TRBJ1-5
D: -
DNA: TGTGCCAGCCTTCCCATTTCCGGACAGCCCCAGCATTTT
CDR3: CASLPISGQPQHF

V: TRBV28
size: -
J: TRBJ1-5
D: -
DNA: TGTGCCAGCAGTTTTTTAAGCGGCTACAACAATCAGCCCCAGCATTTT
CDR3: CASSFLSGYNNQPQHF

V: TRBV28
size: -
J: TRBJ2-3
D: TRBD1
DNA: TGTGCCAGCAGAAACACCGGGACAGGGGCAGATACGCAGTATTTT
CDR3: CASRNTGTGADTQYF

V: TRBV14
size: -
J: TRBJ1-1
D: TRBD1
DNA: TGTGCCAGCAGCCCTGACAGGGGCCCCTTAATGAACACTGAAGCTTTCTTT
CDR3: CASSPDRGPLMNTEAFF

V: TRBV27
size: -
J: TRBJ2-7
D: TRBD1
DNA: TGTGCCAGCAGTAGAGTGGGGACAGGGAAAGGCGAGCAGTACTTC
CDR3: CASSRVGTGKGEQYF

V: TRBV13
size: -
J: TRBJ2-5
D: TRBD1
DNA: TGTGCCAGCAGACCGGGACAGAGCCAAGAGACCCAGTACTTC
CDR3: CASRPGQSQETQYF

V: TRBV5-6
size: -
J: TRBJ2-7
D: -
DNA: TGTGCCAGCAGCTTGGGGCCTACCTACGAGCAGTACTTC
CDR3: CASSLGPTYEQYF

V: TRBV9
size: -
J: TRBJ2-1
D: -
DNA: TGTGCCAGCAGCGTAGCCGGGACACACTACAATGAGCAGTTCTTC
CDR3: CASSVAGTHYNEQFF

V: TRBV28
size: -
J: TRBJ2-7
D: TRBD1
DNA: TGTGCCAGCAACTGGGACAGTAACTACGAGCAGTACTTC
CDR3: CASNWDSNYEQYF

V: TRBV4-1
size: once
J: TRBJ2-7
D: TRBD2
DNA: TGCGCCAGCAGCCAAGTGGGACTAGAGGGGGAGCAGTACTTC
CDR3: CASSQVGLEGEQYF

V: TRBV11-2
size: -
J: TRBJ2-1
D: TRBD2
DNA: TGTGCCAGCAGCCCCATAGCGGGTCGCTATGATGAGCAGTTCTTC
CDR3: CASSPIAGRYDEQFF

V: TRBV5-6
size: -
J: TRBJ2-3
D: TRBD1
DNA: TGTGCCAGCAGCTTGGCGGTCGGGACAGGCCGCAGCACAGATACGCAGTATTTT
CDR3: CASSLAVGTGRSTDTQYF

V: TRBV5-6
size: -
J: TRBJ2-3
D: -
DNA: TGTGCCAGCAGCTCCTCTCCAGATACGCAGTATTTT
CDR3: CASSSSPDTQYF

V: TRBV12-2
size: once
J: TRBJ1-5
D: -
DNA: TGTGCAAGTCGCTTAGACCGAGCTCTTGATCGGTTCGGGCAGAATCAGCCCCAGCATTTT
CDR3: CASRLDRALDRFGQNQPQHF

V: TRBV7-9
size: -
J: TRBJ2-4
D: -
DNA: TGTGCCAGCAGCTCCATACTAGAGACAGCGAAAAACATTCAGTACTTC
CDR3: CASSSILETAKNIQYF

V: TRBV9
size: -
J: TRBJ2-5
D: TRBD2
DNA: TGTGCCAGCAGCCCGACTAGCGGGGGGCCTTGGGAAGAGACCCAGTACTTC
CDR3: CASSPTSGGPWEETQYF

V: TRBV5-1
size: -
J: TRBJ2-1
D: -
DNA: TGCGCCAGCAGCCCCGACCGGGACACATACAATGAGCAGTTCTTC
CDR3: CASSPDRDTYNEQFF

V: TRBV6-6
size: -
J: TRBJ2-2
D: -
DNA: TGTGCCAGCAGCAGTAGCGCCGGGGAGCTGTTTTTT
CDR3: CASSSSAGELFF

V: TRBV2
size: -
J: TRBJ2-3
D: -
DNA: TGTGCCAGCAGTGAATCTATTAGCACAGATACGCAGTATTTT
CDR3: CASSESISTDTQYF

V: TRBV7-9
size: once
J: TRBJ2-3
D: TRBD2
DNA: TGTGCCAGCAGCCAACTAGCGGGAAGGGCAGATACGCAGTATTTT
CDR3: CASSQLAGRADTQYF

V: TRBV27
size: -
J: TRBJ2-3
D: -
DNA: TGTGCCAGCAGTTTAGGACAAGGGGCAGATACGCAGTATTTT
CDR3: CASSLGQGADTQYF

V: TRBV10-2
size: -
J: TRBJ1-1
D: -
DNA: TGCGCCAGCAGTGAAATAACAAGTGGTACTGAAGCTTTCTTT
CDR3: CASSEITSGTEAFF

V: TRBV7-8
size: -
J: TRBJ1-4
D: -
DNA: TGTGCCAGCAGTCCAAGCCAGGGGCAAGAAAAACTGTTTTTT
CDR3: CASSPSQGQEKLFF

V: TRBV7-9
size: -
J: TRBJ1-1
D: -
DNA: TGTGCCAGCATGGAGGGGGGCGAAACTGAAGCTTTCTTT
CDR3: CASMEGGETEAFF

V: TRBV14
size: -
J: TRBJ1-2
D: TRBD1
DNA: TGTGCCAGCAGCCAACCGGGACAGGGAGGTTATGGCTACACCTTC
CDR3: CASSQPGQGGYGYTF

V: TRBV5-6
size: -
J: TRBJ2-1
D: -
DNA: TGTGCCAGCAGCTTGGAGAGCGGCTATAGCTCCTACAATGAGCAGTTCTTC
CDR3: CASSLESGYSSYNEQFF

V: TRBV19
size: -
J: TRBJ1-6
D: -
DNA: TGTGCCAGTAGTATTTCTCTGGCGGGGGACGTGGGCTCACCCCTCCACTTT
CDR3: CASSISLAGDVGSPLHF

V: TRBV6-5
size: -
J: TRBJ2-7
D: TRBD2
DNA: TGTGCCAGCAGTTACTCGGTAGCGGGAGAGCAGTACTTC
CDR3: CASSYSVAGEQYF

V: TRBV9
size: -
J: TRBJ2-1
D: -
DNA: TGTGCCAGCAGCCCCGACTACCTCAATGAGCAGTTCTTC
CDR3: CASSPDYLNEQFF

V: TRBV10-1
size: -
J: TRBJ1-5
D: -
DNA: TGCGCCAGCAGTGAGTCAGAGGATCAGCCCCAGCATTTT
CDR3: CASSESEDQPQHF

V: TRBV5-8
size: -
J: TRBJ2-7
D: TRBD2
DNA: TGTGCCAGCAGCTGGAGAGGGCGGGAGGCTTCCTACGAGCAGTACTTC
CDR3: CASSWRGREASYEQYF

V: TRBV19
size: -
J: TRBJ2-2
D: -
DNA: TGTGCCAGTAGTCCCACAGCGAACACCGGGGAGCTGTTTTTT
CDR3: CASSPTANTGELFF

V: TRBV25-1
size: -
J: TRBJ1-1
D: -
DNA: TGTGCCAGCAGTGAATTCGCCGGGACCAACACTGAAGCTTTCTTT
CDR3: CASSEFAGTNTEAFF

V: TRBV11-2
size: -
J: TRBJ1-2
D: TRBD1
DNA: TGTGCCAGCAGCTCAGGACAGGCAGCTTATGGCTACACCTTC
CDR3: CASSSGQAAYGYTF

V: TRBV19
size: -
J: TRBJ2-7
D: TRBD1
DNA: TGTGCCAGTAGTACACAAGGGACAGCCTACGAGCAGTACTTC
CDR3: CASSTQGTAYEQYF

V: TRBV6-5
size: -
J: TRBJ1-5
D: -
DNA: TGTGCCAGCAGCCCCACAGGGATGGGTGGCCAGCCCCAGCATTTT
CDR3: CASSPTGMGGQPQHF

V: TRBV27
size: -
J: TRBJ2-2
D: -
DNA: TGTGCCAGCAGTTGGGCTGGGGGCGGAAGCGGGGAGCTGTTTTTT
CDR3: CASSWAGGGSGELFF

V: TRBV27
size: once
J: TRBJ1-6
D: -
DNA: TGTGCCAGCAGTTTATCGGGGGGCAGCTCCTATAATTCACCCCTCCACTTT
CDR3: CASSLSGGSSYNSPLHF

V: TRBV5-4
size: -
J: TRBJ1-5
D: -
DNA: TGTGCCAGCAGCTTGGACGGTGGGTGGGACCCCAATCAGCCCCAGCATTTT
CDR3: CASSLDGGWDPNQPQHF

V: TRBV29-1
size: -
J: TRBJ2-3
D: TRBD2
DNA: TGCAGCGTTCCCGGACTAGGAGGTACAGATACGCAGTATTTT
CDR3: CSVPGLGGTDTQYF

V: TRBV10-3
size: -
J: TRBJ1-1
D: -
DNA: TGTGCCTCCGCCCCAGGGGTGGGCACTGAAGCTTTCTTT
CDR3: CASAPGVGTEAFF

V: TRBV29-1
size: -
J: TRBJ2-1
D: TRBD1
DNA: TGCAGCGTTGTCGGACAGGGGGTTGTCAATGAGCAGTTCTTC
CDR3: CSVVGQGVVNEQFF

V: TRBV12-5
size: -
J: TRBJ2-6
D: -
DNA: TGTGCTAGTGCCATCTCTGGGGCCAACGTCCTGACTTTC
CDR3: CASAISGANVLTF

V: TRBV27
size: -
J: TRBJ1-5
D: -
DNA: TGTGCCAGCAGGACAGGAACTAGCAATCAGCCCCAGCATTTT
CDR3: CASRTGTSNQPQHF

V: TRBV6-1
size: -
J: TRBJ2-1
D: -
DNA: TGTGCCAGCAGTGTTTCAAGGTCGTACAATGAGCAGTTCTTC
CDR3: CASSVSRSYNEQFF

V: TRBV28
size: -
J: TRBJ2-2
D: -
DNA: TGTGCCAGCAGTTTCGTCAGGGACACCGGGGAGCTGTTTTTT
CDR3: CASSFVRDTGELFF

V: TRBV27
size: -
J: TRBJ2-1
D: -
DNA: TGTGCCAGCAGTTTTAACGGAGGATACAATGAGCAGTTCTTC
CDR3: CASSFNGGYNEQFF

V: TRBV15
size: once
J: TRBJ2-7
D: -
DNA: TGTGCCACCAGCAGAGATCTGGGTTCCTCCTACGAGCAGTACTTC
CDR3: CATSRDLGSSYEQYF

V: TRBV5-6
size: -
J: TRBJ2-7
D: -
DNA: TGTGCCAGCAGCTATTTTTACGAGCAGTACTTC
CDR3: CASSYFYEQYF

V: TRBV9
size: -
J: TRBJ2-5
D: TRBD2
DNA: TGTGCCAGCAGCGATAGCGGGAGAGATGAGACCCAGTACTTC
CDR3: CASSDSGRDETQYF

V: TRBV19
size: -
J: TRBJ2-7
D: TRBD1
DNA: TGTGCCACTCGGGACAGAAATTCCTACGAGCAGTACTTC
CDR3: CATRDRNSYEQYF

V: TRBV6-1
size: -
J: TRBJ2-2
D: -
DNA: TGTGCCAGCAGTGATTACACCGGGGAGCTGTTTTTT
CDR3: CASSDYTGELFF

V: TRBV2
size: -
J: TRBJ2-2
D: -
DNA: TGTGCCAGCAAACAGGGCAACGGGGAGCTGTTTTTT
CDR3: CASKQGNGELFF